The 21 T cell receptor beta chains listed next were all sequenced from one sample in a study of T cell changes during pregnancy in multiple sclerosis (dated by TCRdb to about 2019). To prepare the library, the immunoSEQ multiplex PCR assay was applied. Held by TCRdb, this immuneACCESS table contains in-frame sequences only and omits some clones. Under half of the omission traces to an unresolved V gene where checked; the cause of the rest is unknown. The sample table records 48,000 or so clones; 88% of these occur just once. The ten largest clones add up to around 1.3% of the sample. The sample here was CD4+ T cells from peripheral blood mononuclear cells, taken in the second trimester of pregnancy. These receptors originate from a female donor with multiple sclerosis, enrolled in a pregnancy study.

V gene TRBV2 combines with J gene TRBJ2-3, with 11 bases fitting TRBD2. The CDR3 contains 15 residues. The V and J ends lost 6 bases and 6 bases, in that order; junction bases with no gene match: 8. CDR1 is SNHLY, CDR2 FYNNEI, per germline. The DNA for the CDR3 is TGTGCCAGCAGATTACTAGCGGGAGCAATGGATACGCAGTATTTT. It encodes CASRLLAGAMDTQYF.

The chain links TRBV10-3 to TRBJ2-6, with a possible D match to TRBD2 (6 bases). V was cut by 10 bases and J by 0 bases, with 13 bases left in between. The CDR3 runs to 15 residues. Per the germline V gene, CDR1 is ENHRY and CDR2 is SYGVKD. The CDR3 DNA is TGTGCCACCCAAGGAGGGCACTCTGGGGCCAACGTCCTGACTTTC. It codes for CATQGGHSGANVLTF.

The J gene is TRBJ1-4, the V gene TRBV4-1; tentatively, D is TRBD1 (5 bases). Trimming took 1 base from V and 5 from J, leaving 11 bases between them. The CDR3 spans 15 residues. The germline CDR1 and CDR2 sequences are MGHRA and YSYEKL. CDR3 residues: CASSQVSGGNEKLFF. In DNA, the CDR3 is TGCGCCAGCAGCCAAGTTTCCGGGGGGAATGAAAAACTGTTTTTT.

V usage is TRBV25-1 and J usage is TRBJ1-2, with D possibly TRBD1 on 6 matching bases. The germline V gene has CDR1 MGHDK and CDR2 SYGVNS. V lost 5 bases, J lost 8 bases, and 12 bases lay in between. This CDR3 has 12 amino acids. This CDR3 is CASSRAGEGYTF. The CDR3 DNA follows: TGTGCCAGCAGTCGTGCAGGGGAGGGCTACACCTTC.

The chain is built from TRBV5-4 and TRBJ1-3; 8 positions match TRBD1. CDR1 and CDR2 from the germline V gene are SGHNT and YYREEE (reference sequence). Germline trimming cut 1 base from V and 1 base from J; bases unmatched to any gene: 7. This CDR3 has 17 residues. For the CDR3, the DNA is TGTGCCAGCAGCTTGTCTCCGGACAGGGCTTCTGGAAACACCATATATTTT. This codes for CASSLSPDRASGNTIYF.

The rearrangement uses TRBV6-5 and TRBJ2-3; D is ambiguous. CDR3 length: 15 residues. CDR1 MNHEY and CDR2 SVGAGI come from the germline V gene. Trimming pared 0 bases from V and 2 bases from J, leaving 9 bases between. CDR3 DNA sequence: TGTGCCAGCAGTTACTCGAACACCCACACAGATACGCAGTATTTT. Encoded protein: CASSYSNTHTDTQYF.

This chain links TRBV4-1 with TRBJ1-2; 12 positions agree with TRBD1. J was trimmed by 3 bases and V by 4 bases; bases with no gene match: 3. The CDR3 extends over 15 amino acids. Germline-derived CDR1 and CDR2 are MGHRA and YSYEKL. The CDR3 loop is CASSPGQGAYYGYTF. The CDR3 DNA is TGCGCCAGCAGCCCGGGACAGGGGGCATACTATGGCTACACCTTC.

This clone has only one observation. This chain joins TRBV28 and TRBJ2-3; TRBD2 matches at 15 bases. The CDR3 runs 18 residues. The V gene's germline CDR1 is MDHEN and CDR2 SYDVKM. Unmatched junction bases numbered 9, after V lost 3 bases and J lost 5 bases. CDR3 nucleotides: TGTGCCAGCAGTTTTCCGTGGACTAGCGGGAGGGCCGTAGATACGCAGTATTTT. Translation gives CASSFPWTSGRAVDTQYF.

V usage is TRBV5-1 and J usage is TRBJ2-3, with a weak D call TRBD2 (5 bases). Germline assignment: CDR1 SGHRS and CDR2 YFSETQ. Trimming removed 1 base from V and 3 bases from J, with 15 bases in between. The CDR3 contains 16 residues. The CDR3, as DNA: TGCGCCAGCAGCTTGTATACGGGATCGGGAACAGATACGCAGTATTTT. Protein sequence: CASSLYTGSGTDTQYF.

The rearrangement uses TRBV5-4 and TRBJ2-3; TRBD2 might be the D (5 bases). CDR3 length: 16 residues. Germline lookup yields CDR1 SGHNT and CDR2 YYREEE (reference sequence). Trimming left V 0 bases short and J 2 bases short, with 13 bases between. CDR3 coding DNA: TGTGCCAGCAGCTTGGGTGGGCGGGCAAACACAGATACGCAGTATTTT. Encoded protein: CASSLGGRANTDTQYF.

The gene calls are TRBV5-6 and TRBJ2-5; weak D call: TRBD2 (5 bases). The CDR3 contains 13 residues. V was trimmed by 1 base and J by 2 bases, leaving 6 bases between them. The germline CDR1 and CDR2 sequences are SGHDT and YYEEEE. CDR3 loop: CASSLRLQETQYF. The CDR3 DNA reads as TGTGCCAGCAGCTTGCGACTACAAGAGACCCAGTACTTC.

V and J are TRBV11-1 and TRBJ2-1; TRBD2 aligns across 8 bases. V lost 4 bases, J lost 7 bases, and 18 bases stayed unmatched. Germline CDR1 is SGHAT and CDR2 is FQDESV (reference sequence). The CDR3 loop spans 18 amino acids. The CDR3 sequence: CASSWSWLDSGMRNEQFF. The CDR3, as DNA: TGTGCCAGCAGCTGGTCGTGGTTGGATAGCGGGATGAGGAATGAGCAGTTCTTC.

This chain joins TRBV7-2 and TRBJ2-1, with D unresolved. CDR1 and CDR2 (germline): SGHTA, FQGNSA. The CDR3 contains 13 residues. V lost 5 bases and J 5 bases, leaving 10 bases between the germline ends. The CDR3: CASSLRLHNEQFF. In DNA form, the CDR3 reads TGTGCCAGCAGCCTTCGACTTCACAATGAGCAGTTCTTC.

This CDR3 is CASSKPGQGIYGYTF. Written as DNA, the CDR3 is TGTGCCAGCAGTAAACCGGGACAGGGAATTTACGGCTACACCTTC. The chain recombines TRBV27 with TRBJ1-2; TRBD1 agrees at 9 bases. This CDR3 region has 15 residues. Trimming cost V 5 bases and J 8 bases; bases outside gene matches: 12. Per the germline V gene, CDR1 is MNHEY and CDR2 is SMNVEV (reference sequence).

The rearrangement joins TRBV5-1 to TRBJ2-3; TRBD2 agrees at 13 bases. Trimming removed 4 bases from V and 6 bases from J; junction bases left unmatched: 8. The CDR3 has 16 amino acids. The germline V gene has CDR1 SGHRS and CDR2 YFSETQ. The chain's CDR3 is CASSRGLAGVRDTQYF. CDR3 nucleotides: TGCGCCAGCAGCCGTGGACTAGCGGGAGTTCGCGATACGCAGTATTTT.

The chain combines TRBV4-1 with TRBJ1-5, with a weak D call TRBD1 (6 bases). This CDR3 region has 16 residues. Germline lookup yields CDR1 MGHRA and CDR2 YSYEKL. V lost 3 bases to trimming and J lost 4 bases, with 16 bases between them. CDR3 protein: CASSHWAGERNQPQHF. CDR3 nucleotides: TGCGCCAGCAGCCATTGGGCAGGGGAAAGAAATCAGCCCCAGCATTTT.

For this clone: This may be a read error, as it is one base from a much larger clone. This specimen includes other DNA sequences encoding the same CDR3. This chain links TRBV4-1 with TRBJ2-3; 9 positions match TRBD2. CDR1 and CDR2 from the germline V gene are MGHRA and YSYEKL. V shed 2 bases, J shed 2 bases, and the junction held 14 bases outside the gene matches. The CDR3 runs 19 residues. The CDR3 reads CASSQKYSLAGPPTDTQYF. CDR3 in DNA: TGCGCCAGCAGCCAAAAGTATAGCCTAGCGGGGCCCCCCACAGATACGCAGTATTTT.

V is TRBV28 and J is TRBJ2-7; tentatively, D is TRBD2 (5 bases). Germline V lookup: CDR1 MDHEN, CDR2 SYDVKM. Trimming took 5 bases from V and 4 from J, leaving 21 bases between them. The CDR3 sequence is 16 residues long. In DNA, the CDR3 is TGTGCCAGCAGTGGGATTACGGAGGTTCCAAAATACGAGCAGTACTTC. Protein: CASSGITEVPKYEQYF.

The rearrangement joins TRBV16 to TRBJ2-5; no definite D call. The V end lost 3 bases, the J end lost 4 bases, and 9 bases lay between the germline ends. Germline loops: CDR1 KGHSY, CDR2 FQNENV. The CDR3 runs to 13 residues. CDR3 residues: CASSQLLSETQYF. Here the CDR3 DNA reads TGTGCCAGCAGCCAGTTACTCTCAGAGACCCAGTACTTC.

The CDR3 region has the DNA TGCGCCAGCAGCTTGTCCTACGGGATGGGTTACGAGCAGTACTTC. Translation: CASSLSYGMGYEQYF. V usage is TRBV5-1 and J usage is TRBJ2-7; weak D call: TRBD2 (5 bases). Germline CDR1 reads SGHRS; CDR2 reads YFSETQ. Trimming cost V 1 base and J 4 bases, with 15 bases left between them. The CDR3 spans 15 residues.

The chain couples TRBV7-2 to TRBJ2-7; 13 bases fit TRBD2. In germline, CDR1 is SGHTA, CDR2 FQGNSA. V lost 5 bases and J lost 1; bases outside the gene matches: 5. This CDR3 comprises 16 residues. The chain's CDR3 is CASSRGLAGVSYEQYF. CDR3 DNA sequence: TGTGCCAGCAGCCGAGGACTAGCGGGAGTATCCTACGAGCAGTACTTC.